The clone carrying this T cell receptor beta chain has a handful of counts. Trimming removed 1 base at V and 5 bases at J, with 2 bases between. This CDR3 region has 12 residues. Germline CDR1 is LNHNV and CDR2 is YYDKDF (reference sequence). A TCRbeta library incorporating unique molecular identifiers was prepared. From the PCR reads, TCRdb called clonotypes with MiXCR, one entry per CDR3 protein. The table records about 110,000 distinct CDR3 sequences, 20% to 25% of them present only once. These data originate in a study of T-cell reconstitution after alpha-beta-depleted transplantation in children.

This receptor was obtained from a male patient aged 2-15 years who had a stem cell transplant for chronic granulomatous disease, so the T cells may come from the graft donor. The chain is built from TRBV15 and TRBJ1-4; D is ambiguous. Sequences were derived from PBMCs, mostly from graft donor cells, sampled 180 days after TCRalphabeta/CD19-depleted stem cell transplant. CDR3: CATSRVNEKLFF. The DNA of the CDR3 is TGTGCCACCAGCAGAGTAAATGAAAAACTGTTTTTT.